This T cell receptor beta chain appears in the sequencing data of a study of blood T cell repertoires in COVID-19. At the level of the study: Sites across the United States, Italy and Spain contributed samples from acute and convalescent COVID-19. The analysed material was cDNA or gDNA that came from T cells, B-cell-depleted T cells, or PBMCs.

In the authors' methods: Reference gene primer amplification gave nucleated cell count estimates. This table comes from immunoSEQ multiplex PCR, and its TCRdb copy is limited to in-frame clones, with some not included. The D gene and trimming were derived from the DNA, and the V and J assignments and clone size from that table. The profile shows tens of thousands of clones, around 90% of them singletons. Germline CDR1 is MDHEN and CDR2 is SYDVKM. The CDR3 length is 14 residues. About this clone itself: Germline and junction disagree at one end, which may indicate a read error.

Material for sequencing was peripheral blood. The chain is built from TRBV28 and TRBJ2-2; 9 nucleotides agree with TRBD2. The clonotype originates from a woman older than 75 with active or convalescent COVID-19. In DNA form, the CDR3 reads TGTGCCAGCATTTTAGCGGGAGCTGCCGGGGAGCTGTTTTTT. Protein product: CASILAGAAGELFF.